This TCR beta chain was sequenced for a study of cytomegalovirus exposure and HLA in healthy donors. Remarks on this clone: Its antigen is as yet unknown.

The PCR made use of 60 Vbeta and 13 Jbeta primers. Clones were sequenced by immunoSEQ multiplex PCR, and TCRdb holds only the in-frame ones, with some missing. The profile shows 95,000 to 150,000 clones, 65% to 90% of them singletons. Study conclusions and caveats: CMV serostatus was the only recorded immune exposure for donors. Data from an earlier analysis indicated that most TCR beta V segments were productive either about 90% or about 30% of the time. V- and J-gene trimming in TCR beta was tied to a missense DCLRE1C variant by an analysis performed later.

Germline CDR1 reads ENHRY; CDR2 reads SYGVKD. This CDR3 has 13 amino acids. V dropped 6 bases and J dropped 2 bases, with 10 bases sitting between them. The TCR was taken from a man aged 25-45 years in good health and CMV-seronegative. The V gene is TRBV10-3, the J gene TRBJ1-2; unclear D gene. Specimen: PBMCs. This CDR3 reads CAIREGGNYGYTF. The CDR3 DNA sequence: TGTGCCATCAGGGAAGGAGGGAACTATGGCTACACCTTC.